This T cell receptor (beta chain) was identified in a study of blood T cell repertoires in COVID-19. The CDR3 is 14 amino acids. Trimming took off 3 bases at V and 7 bases at J, with 15 bases between the two ends. The germline gives CDR1 SNHLY, CDR2 FYNNEI. Patients from Seattle were sampled longitudinally, starting during active infection. Libraries were prepared by immunoSEQ multiplex PCR; TCRdb keeps only in-frame clonotypes and omits some of them. The data show some 450,000 clones, about 90% seen once. Sequenced: peripheral blood. The clonotype originates from a man in his late teens or twenties with COVID-19, enrolled during active disease. The rearrangement links TRBV2 to TRBJ1-2; D is undetermined. The CDR3 protein is CASSDLGGLGGYTF. The DNA of the CDR3 is TGTGCCAGCAGTGATTTAGGAGGCCTGGGTGGCTACACCTTC.